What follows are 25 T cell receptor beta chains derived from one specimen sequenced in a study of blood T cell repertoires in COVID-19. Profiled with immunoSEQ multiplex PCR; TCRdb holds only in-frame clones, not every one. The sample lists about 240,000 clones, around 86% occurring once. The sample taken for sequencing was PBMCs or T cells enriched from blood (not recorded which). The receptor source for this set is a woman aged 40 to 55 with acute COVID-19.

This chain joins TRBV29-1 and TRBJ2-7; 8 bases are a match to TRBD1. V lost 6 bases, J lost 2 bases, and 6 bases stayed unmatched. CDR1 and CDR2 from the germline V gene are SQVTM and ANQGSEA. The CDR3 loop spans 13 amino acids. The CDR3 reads CSVRQGPAYEQYF. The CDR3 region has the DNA TGCAGCGTGAGACAGGGGCCAGCCTACGAGCAGTACTTC.

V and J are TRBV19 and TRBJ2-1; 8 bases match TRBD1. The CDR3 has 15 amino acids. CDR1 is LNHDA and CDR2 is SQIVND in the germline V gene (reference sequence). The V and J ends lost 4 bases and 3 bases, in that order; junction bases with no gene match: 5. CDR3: CASSKQGGNYNEQFF. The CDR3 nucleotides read TGTGCCAGTAGTAAACAGGGGGGTAACTACAATGAGCAGTTCTTC.

In DNA, the CDR3 is TGTGCCAGCAGTCCCTACGGGGTCGGAAACACCATATATTTT. Protein: CASSPYGVGNTIYF. This rearrangement joins TRBV6-5 to TRBJ1-3; D unresolved. From germline, CDR1 is MNHEY and CDR2 SVGAGI. Trimming pared 5 bases from V and 4 bases from J, leaving 12 bases between. The CDR3 length is 14 residues.

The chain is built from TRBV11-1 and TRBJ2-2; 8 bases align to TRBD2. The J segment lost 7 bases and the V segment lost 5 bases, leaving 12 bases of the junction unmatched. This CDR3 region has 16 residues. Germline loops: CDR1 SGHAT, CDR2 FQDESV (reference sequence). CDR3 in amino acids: CASSTPSGRRGGELFF. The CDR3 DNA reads TGTGCCAGCAGCACTCCGAGCGGGAGAAGAGGCGGGGAGCTGTTTTTT. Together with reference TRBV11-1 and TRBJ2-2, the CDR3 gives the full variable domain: EAEVAQSPRYKITEKSQAVAFWCDPISGHATLYWYRQILGQGPELLVQFQDESVVDDSQLPKDRFSAERLKGVDSTLKIQPAELGDSAMYLCASSTPSGRRGGELFFGEGSRLTVL.

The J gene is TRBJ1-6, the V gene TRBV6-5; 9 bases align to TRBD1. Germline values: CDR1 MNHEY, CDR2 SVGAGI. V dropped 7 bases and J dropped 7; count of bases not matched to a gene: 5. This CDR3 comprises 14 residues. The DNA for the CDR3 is TGTGCCAGCAACTCCGGGACAGGGAATTCACCCCTCCACTTT. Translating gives CASNSGTGNSPLHF.

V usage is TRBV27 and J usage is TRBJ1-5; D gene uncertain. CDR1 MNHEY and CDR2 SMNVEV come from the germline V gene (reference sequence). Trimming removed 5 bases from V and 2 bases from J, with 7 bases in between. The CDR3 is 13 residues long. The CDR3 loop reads CASSHGGNQPQHF. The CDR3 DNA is TGTGCCAGCAGTCACGGGGGCAATCAGCCCCAGCATTTT.

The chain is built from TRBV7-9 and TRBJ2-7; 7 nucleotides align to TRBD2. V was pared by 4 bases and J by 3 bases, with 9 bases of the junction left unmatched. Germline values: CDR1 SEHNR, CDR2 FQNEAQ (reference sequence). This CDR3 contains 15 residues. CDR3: CASSWRAGEGYEQYF. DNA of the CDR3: TGTGCCAGCAGCTGGAGGGCGGGAGAGGGCTACGAGCAGTACTTC. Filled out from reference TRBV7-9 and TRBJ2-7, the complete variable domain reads DTGVSQNPRHKITKRGQNVTFRCDPISEHNRLYWYRQTLGQGPEFLTYFQNEAQLEKSRLLSDRFSAERPKGSFSTLEIQRTEQGDSAMYLCASSWRAGEGYEQYFGPGTRLTVT.

The CDR3 region has the DNA TGTGCCAGCAGTTTTCCATCGGGGGGGTTAAATGAAAAACTGTTTTTT. It codes for CASSFPSGGLNEKLFF. The chain employs TRBV6-5 and TRBJ1-4; D is perhaps TRBD1 (5 bases). Trimming shortened V by 4 bases and J by 5 bases, and 17 bases separated the two germline ends. In germline, CDR1 is MNHEY, CDR2 SVGAGI. The CDR3 totals 16 residues.

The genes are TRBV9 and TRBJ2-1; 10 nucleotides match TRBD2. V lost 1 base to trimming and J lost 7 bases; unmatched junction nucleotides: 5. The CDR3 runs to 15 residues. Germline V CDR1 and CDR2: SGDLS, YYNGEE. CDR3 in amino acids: CASSVSSTSGNEQFF. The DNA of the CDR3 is TGTGCCAGCAGCGTATCATCGACTAGCGGGAATGAGCAGTTCTTC.

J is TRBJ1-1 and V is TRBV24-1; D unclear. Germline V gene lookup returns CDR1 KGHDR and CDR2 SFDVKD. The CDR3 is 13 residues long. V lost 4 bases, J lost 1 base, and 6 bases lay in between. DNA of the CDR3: TGTGCCACCAGTGAATCAGGGAACACTGAAGCTTTCTTT. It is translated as CATSESGNTEAFF.

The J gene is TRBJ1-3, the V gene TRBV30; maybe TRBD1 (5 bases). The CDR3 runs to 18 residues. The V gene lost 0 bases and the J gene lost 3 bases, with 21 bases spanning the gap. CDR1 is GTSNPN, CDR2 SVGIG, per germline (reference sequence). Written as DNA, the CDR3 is TGTGCCTGGAGTGTAGGTGGTGCCGGGGGAGTTAGTGGAAACACCATATATTTT. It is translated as CAWSVGGAGGVSGNTIYF.

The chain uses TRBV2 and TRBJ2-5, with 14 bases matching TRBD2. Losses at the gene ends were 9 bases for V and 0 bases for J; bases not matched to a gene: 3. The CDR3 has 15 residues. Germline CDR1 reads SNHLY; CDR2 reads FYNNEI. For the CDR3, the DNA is TGTGCCAGGGGACTAGCGGGAGATAACCAAGAGACCCAGTACTTC. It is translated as CARGLAGDNQETQYF.

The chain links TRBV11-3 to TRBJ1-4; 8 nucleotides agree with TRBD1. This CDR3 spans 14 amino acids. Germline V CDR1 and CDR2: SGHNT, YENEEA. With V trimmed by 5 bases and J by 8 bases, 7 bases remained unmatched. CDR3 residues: CASSPGQAREKLFF. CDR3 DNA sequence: TGTGCCAGCAGCCCGGGACAGGCAAGAGAAAAACTGTTTTTT.

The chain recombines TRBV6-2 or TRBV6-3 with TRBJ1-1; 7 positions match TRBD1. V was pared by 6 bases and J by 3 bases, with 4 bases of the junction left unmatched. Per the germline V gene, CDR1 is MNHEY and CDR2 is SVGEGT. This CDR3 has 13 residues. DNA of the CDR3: TGTGCCAGCAGCGGACAGGTTTACACTGAAGCTTTCTTT. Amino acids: CASSGQVYTEAFF.

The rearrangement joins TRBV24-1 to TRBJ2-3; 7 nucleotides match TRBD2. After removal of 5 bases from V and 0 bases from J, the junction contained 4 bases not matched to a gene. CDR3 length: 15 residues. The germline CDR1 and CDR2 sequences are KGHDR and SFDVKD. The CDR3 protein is CATSAWEGSTDTQYF. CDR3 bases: TGTGCCACCAGTGCGTGGGAGGGAAGCACAGATACGCAGTATTTT.

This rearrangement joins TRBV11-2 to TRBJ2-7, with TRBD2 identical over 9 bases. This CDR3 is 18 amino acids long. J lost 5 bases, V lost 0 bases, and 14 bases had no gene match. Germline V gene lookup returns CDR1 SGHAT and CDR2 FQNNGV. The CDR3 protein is CASSLEGLAGVTSHEQYF. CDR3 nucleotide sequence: TGTGCCAGCAGCTTAGAGGGGTTAGCGGGAGTGACGAGCCACGAGCAGTACTTC.

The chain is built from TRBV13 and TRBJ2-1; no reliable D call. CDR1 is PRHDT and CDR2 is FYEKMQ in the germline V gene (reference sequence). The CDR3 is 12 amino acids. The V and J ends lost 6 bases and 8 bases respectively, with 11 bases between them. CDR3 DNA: TGTGCCAGCAGTCCCTGGCAGGATGAGCAGTTCTTC. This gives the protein CASSPWQDEQFF.

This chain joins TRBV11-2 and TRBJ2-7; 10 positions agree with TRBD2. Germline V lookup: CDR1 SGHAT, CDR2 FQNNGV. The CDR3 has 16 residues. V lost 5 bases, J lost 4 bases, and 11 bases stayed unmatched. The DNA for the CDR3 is TGTGCCAGCAGCCAAGGGAGGGGTAGCGGGAGGTACGAGCAGTACTTC. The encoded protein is CASSQGRGSGRYEQYF.

The CDR3 nucleotides read TGTGCCAGCAGCCACCCTCAGGGGGGAGGTACGCAGTATTTT. This gives the protein CASSHPQGGGTQYF. The rearrangement joins TRBV28 to TRBJ2-3; the D gene is possibly TRBD1 (7 bases). The germline V gene encodes CDR1 MDHEN and CDR2 SYDVKM. V was shortened by 6 bases and J by 8 bases, with 18 bases between the two germline ends. The CDR3 is 14 residues long.

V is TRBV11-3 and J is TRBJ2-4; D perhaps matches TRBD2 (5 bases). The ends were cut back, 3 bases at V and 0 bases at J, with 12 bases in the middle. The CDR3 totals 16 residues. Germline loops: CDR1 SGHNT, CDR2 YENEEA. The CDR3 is CASSLREGIAKNIQYF. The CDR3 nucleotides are TGTGCCAGCAGCTTGAGAGAGGGCATAGCCAAAAACATTCAGTACTTC.

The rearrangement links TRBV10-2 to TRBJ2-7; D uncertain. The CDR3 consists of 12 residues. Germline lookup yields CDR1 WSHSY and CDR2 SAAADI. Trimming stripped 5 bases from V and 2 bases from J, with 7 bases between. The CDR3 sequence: CASSPVAYEQYF. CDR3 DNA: TGCGCCAGCAGTCCGGTAGCCTACGAGCAGTACTTC.

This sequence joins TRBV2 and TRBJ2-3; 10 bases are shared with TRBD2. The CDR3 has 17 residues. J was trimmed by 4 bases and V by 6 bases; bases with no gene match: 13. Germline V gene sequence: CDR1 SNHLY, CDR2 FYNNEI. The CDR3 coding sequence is TGTGCCAGCAGGTCTTCGGGACTAGCGAGGGCCTCAGATACGCAGTATTTT. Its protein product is CASRSSGLARASDTQYF.

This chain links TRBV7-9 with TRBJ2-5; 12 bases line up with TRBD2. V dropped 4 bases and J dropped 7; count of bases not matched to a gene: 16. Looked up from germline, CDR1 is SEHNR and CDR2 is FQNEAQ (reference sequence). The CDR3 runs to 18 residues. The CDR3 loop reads CASSSSGRLAGEGGTQYF. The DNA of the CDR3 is TGTGCCAGCAGCTCCTCGGGCCGACTAGCGGGAGAGGGTGGGACCCAGTACTTC.

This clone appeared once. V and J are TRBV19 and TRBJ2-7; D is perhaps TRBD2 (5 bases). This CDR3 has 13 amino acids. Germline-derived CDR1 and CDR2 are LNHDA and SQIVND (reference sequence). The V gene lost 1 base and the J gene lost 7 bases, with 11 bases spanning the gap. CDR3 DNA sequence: TGTGCCAGTAGTATAGTCGTCGAGGGAGAGCAGTACTTC. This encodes CASSIVVEGEQYF.

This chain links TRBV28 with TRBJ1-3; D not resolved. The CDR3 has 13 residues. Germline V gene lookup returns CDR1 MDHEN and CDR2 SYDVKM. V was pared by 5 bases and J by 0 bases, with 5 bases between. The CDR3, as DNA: TGTGCCAGCAGTCAAATCTCTGGAAACACCATATATTTT. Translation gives CASSQISGNTIYF.